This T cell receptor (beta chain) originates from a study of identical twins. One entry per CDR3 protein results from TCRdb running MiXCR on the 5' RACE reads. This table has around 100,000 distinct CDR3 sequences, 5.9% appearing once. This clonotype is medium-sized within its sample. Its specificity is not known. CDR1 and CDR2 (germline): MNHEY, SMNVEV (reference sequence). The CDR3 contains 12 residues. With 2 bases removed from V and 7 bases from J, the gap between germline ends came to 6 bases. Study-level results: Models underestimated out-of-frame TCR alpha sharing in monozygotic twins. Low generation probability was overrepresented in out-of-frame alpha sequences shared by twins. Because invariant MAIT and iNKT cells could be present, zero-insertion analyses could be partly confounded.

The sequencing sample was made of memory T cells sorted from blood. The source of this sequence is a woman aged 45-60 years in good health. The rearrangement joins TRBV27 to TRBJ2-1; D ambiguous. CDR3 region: CASSLNWNEQFF. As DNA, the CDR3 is TGTGCCAGCAGTTTAAACTGGAATGAGCAGTTCTTC.